This is a list of T cell receptor beta chains from one sample in a study of cytomegalovirus exposure and HLA in healthy donors. Measured with immunoSEQ multiplex PCR; TCRdb has only the in-frame clones, and not every one. The sample has 100,000 to 150,000 clones, roughly 70% seen once. Sequencing used PBMCs. The source is a woman aged 45-65 years in good health and CMV-seropositive. CDR3s include the opening cysteine and the closing phenylalanine or tryptophan. Fields, in order: clone size, V gene, J gene, CDR3 protein. Expanded clones get a size class; other rows say once, few or many, or leave the size out.

abundance: .
v_gene: TRBV13
j_gene: TRBJ2-7
CDR3aa: CASGTGFSYEQYF

abundance: once
v_gene: TRBV5-1
j_gene: TRBJ2-5
CDR3aa: CASSLSSGAQETQYF

abundance: once
v_gene: TRBV4-1
j_gene: TRBJ2-3
CDR3aa: CASSQEGGTDTQYF

abundance: few
v_gene: TRBV30
j_gene: TRBJ1-1
CDR3aa: CAWRVAGGAFF

abundance: .
v_gene: TRBV5-1
j_gene: TRBJ1-1
CDR3aa: CASSLGDLNTEAFF

abundance: .
v_gene: TRBV9
j_gene: TRBJ2-3
CDR3aa: CASSVAAGHVGTDTQYF

abundance: .
v_gene: TRBV2
j_gene: TRBJ1-1
CDR3aa: CASSENGLGGLNTEAFF

abundance: .
v_gene: TRBV6-1
j_gene: TRBJ1-5
CDR3aa: CASSDGTGGVSQPQHF

abundance: .
v_gene: TRBV4-2
j_gene: TRBJ2-5
CDR3aa: CASSQVDSGGQETQYF

abundance: .
v_gene: TRBV4-1
j_gene: TRBJ1-1
CDR3aa: CASSQDPQGLNTEAFF

abundance: .
v_gene: TRBV4-2
j_gene: TRBJ2-1
CDR3aa: CASSQLLGQGDHNEQFF

abundance: .
v_gene: TRBV29-1
j_gene: TRBJ2-5
CDR3aa: CSVWDSWSQETQYF

abundance: few
v_gene: TRBV4-2
j_gene: TRBJ1-1
CDR3aa: CASRETTVINTEAFF

abundance: .
v_gene: TRBV6-6
j_gene: TRBJ1-1
CDR3aa: CASSYGQNTEAFF

abundance: .
v_gene: TRBV19
j_gene: TRBJ2-5
CDR3aa: CASSIGTGRETQYF

abundance: .
v_gene: TRBV5-4
j_gene: TRBJ1-6
CDR3aa: CASSSNRASSPLHF

abundance: .
v_gene: TRBV7-9
j_gene: TRBJ2-2
CDR3aa: CASRLAGGTGELFF

abundance: .
v_gene: TRBV11-2
j_gene: TRBJ1-5
CDR3aa: CASSLVTLWGGRVGQPQHF

abundance: .
v_gene: TRBV27
j_gene: TRBJ1-2
CDR3aa: CASSNRITGGPPYTF

abundance: .
v_gene: TRBV7-9
j_gene: TRBJ2-7
CDR3aa: CASSLEGGTDHSYEQYF

abundance: .
v_gene: TRBV28
j_gene: TRBJ1-5
CDR3aa: CASSFWAGNQPQHF

abundance: .
v_gene: TRBV4-2
j_gene: TRBJ2-3
CDR3aa: CASSQEFRGGVTDTQYF

abundance: .
v_gene: TRBV7-8
j_gene: TRBJ1-1
CDR3aa: CASSQQGQGMNTEAFF

abundance: .
v_gene: TRBV2
j_gene: TRBJ1-1
CDR3aa: CASSYGQMNTEAFF

abundance: .
v_gene: TRBV28
j_gene: TRBJ2-7
CDR3aa: CASSLELAGGGHYEQYF

abundance: .
v_gene: TRBV6-5
j_gene: TRBJ1-2
CDR3aa: CASRTNLNYGYTF

abundance: .
v_gene: TRBV18
j_gene: TRBJ2-7
CDR3aa: CASSQAGLAAYEQYF

abundance: .
v_gene: TRBV28
j_gene: TRBJ2-7
CDR3aa: CASSFRVPSYEQYF

abundance: .
v_gene: TRBV4-2
j_gene: TRBJ2-1
CDR3aa: CASSQGTGDDNEQFF

abundance: .
v_gene: TRBV30
j_gene: TRBJ1-5
CDR3aa: CAWSVPTDNQPQHF

abundance: .
v_gene: TRBV5-4
j_gene: TRBJ2-1
CDR3aa: CASSWAQGAGNEQFF

abundance: .
v_gene: TRBV7-7
j_gene: TRBJ1-2
CDR3aa: CASSAFGGVGYGYTF

abundance: few
v_gene: TRBV18
j_gene: TRBJ2-1
CDR3aa: CASSGTLAGATDEQFF

abundance: .
v_gene: TRBV4-1
j_gene: TRBJ1-5
CDR3aa: CASSQGSQGNQPQHF

abundance: .
v_gene: TRBV5-1
j_gene: TRBJ2-3
CDR3aa: CASSLGSGDTQYF

abundance: few
v_gene: TRBV9
j_gene: TRBJ2-5
CDR3aa: CASSTGGTSGRAWETQYF

abundance: .
v_gene: TRBV6-1
j_gene: TRBJ1-5
CDR3aa: CASSEEQSNQPQHF

abundance: .
v_gene: TRBV2
j_gene: TRBJ1-5
CDR3aa: CASSESGWVGENQPQHF

abundance: .
v_gene: TRBV19
j_gene: TRBJ2-5
CDR3aa: CASSIQGGQETQYF